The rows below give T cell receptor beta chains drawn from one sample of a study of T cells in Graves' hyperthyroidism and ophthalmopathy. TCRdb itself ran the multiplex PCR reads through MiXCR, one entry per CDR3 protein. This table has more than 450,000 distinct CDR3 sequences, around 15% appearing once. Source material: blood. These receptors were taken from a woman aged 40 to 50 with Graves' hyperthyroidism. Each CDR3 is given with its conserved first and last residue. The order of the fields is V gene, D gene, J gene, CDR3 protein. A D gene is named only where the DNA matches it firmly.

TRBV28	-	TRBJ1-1	CASSLLGFGTEAFF
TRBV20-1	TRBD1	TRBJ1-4	CSARDGRGLGGKLFF
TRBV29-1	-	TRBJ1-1	CSVGSDASSQAFF
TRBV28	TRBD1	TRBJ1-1	CASSPGQGIPEAFF
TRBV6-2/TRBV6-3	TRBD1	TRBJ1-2	CASREWGQVPGYTF
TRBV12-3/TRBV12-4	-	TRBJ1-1	CASTPRGMGTEAFF
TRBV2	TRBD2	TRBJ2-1	CASSETPTSGYNEQFF
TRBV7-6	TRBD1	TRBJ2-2	CASSSPGQANTGELFF
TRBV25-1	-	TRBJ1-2	CASSDPMAGNYGYTF
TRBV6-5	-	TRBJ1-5	CASSYLQGSNQPQHF
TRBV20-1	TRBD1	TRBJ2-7	CSARDKWAGGIYEQYF
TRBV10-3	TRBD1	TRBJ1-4	CAISPTGDGEKLFF
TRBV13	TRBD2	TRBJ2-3	CASSNRRLAGEATDTQYF